The next 15 T cell receptor beta chains were all read from a single sample in a study of CXCR3-negative and CXCR3-positive naive CD8 T cells. Their antigens are not known. Carrying UMI labels, the TRB cDNA libraries were prepared through 5' RACE. TCRdb re-called the 5' RACE reads and shows each CDR3 protein once, DNA omitted. The table for this sample gives roughly 120,000 distinct CDR3 sequences. Notes on the study in general: Comparison of naive cells showed more hydrophobic TRB CDR3s in CXCR3-positive than in CXCR3-negative naive cells.

What was sequenced was naive CXCR3+ CD8+ T cells from blood. Sample subset: CD45RO-CCR7+CD27+CD95- naive CD8+ T cells expressing CXCR3 (TNR3+). The receptors were gathered from a human donor in good health. Some clones in this sample may be carry-over from other donors' samples.

The chain couples TRBV23-1 to TRBJ2-3; absent DNA, TCRdb's TRBD1 call cannot be checked. TRBV23-1 is labeled an ORF, and its function is uncertain. The CDR3 is 17 amino acids. CDR3 in amino acids: CASSPSLLWGPTDTQYF.

This chain connects TRBV4-3 to TRBJ1-1; TCRdb's D call, TRBD1, is unchecked because there is no DNA. The CDR3 contains 15 residues. Germline V gives CDR1 LGHNA, CDR2 YSLEER. Here the CDR3 reads CASSQDWGPGTEAFF.

The genes are TRBV28 and TRBJ2-1; there is no DNA to check the TCRdb D call of TRBD2. The germline gives CDR1 MDHEN, CDR2 SYDVKM. CDR3 length: 15 amino acids. The CDR3 loop reads CASRITSGEYNEQFF.

The J gene is TRBJ1-4, the V gene TRBV7-9; TCRdb calls TRBD1, which cannot be checked without DNA. Germline V gives CDR1 SEHNR, CDR2 FQNEAQ (reference sequence). The CDR3 contains 14 residues. The CDR3 sequence: CASSTGLANEKLFF.

CDR3 sequence reads: CASSLWVTGTTGLLNGYTF. The gene calls are TRBV7-9 and TRBJ1-2. Germline V gene sequence: CDR1 SEHNR, CDR2 FQNEAQ (reference sequence). CDR3 length: 19 residues.

This rearrangement joins TRBV14 to TRBJ1-2; as DNA is missing, the TRBD1 call by TCRdb cannot be tested. CDR1 is SGHDN, CDR2 FVKESK, per germline. This CDR3 is built from 16 residues. The CDR3 region is CASSRGQTKTNYGYTF.

V usage is TRBV19 and J usage is TRBJ2-7; TCRdb indicates TRBD2, and absent DNA this call remains unverified. Germline CDR1 LNHDA, CDR2 SQIVND (reference sequence). This CDR3 is built from 16 residues. CDR3 residues: CASSNPPGRGSYEQYF.

This rearrangement joins TRBV28 to TRBJ2-1. Per the germline V gene, CDR1 is MDHEN and CDR2 is SYDVKM. The CDR3 covers 15 residues. The CDR3 reads CASSGRNLYYNEQFF.

The chain uses TRBV7-2 and TRBJ2-3; TCRdb's D call, TRBD1, is unchecked because there is no DNA. Germline CDR1 SGHTA, CDR2 FQGNSA. The CDR3 spans 14 residues. This CDR3 is CASSLHRETDTQYF.

The chain employs TRBV7-8 and TRBJ2-7; TCRdb lists TRBD2, though no DNA is available to test this call. The CDR3 sequence is 14 residues long. Germline V gene lookup returns CDR1 SGHVS and CDR2 FQNEAQ. The CDR3 sequence is CASTPGAGADEQYF.

The chain recombines TRBV2 with TRBJ2-7; TCRdb's D call, TRBD2, is unchecked because there is no DNA. Germline V CDR1 and CDR2: SNHLY, FYNNEI. This CDR3 contains 14 residues. CDR3: CASAAAGVPYEQYF.

The V call is TRBV20-1, the J call TRBJ2-1; the D call of TRBD2 rests on TCRdb alone, since no DNA is present to check it. This CDR3 comprises 16 residues. Looked up from germline, CDR1 is DFQATT and CDR2 is SNEGSKA (reference sequence). The CDR3 loop reads CSAPGLAGVNYNEQFF.

V gene TRBV9 combines with J gene TRBJ2-1; lacking DNA, the TRBD1 call made by TCRdb goes unchecked. CDR1 SGDLS and CDR2 YYNGEE come from the germline V gene. The CDR3 is made up of 16 amino acids. The CDR3 sequence: CASSDSDGGIYNEQFF. The whole variable domain, remainder taken from reference TRBV9 and TRBJ2-1, is DSGVTQTPKHLITATGQRVTLRCSPRSGDLSVYWYQQSLDQGLQFLIQYYNGEERAKGNILERFSAQQFPDLHSELNLSSLELGDSALYFCASSDSDGGIYNEQFFGPGTRLTVL.

This chain links TRBV29-1 with TRBJ1-2; lacking DNA, the TRBD1 call made by TCRdb goes unchecked. The CDR3 has 14 residues. The germline gives CDR1 SQVTM, CDR2 ANQGSEA. The CDR3 here is CSAGQPDLIYGYTF.

The rearrangement uses TRBV29-1 and TRBJ1-6; as DNA is missing, the TRBD1 call by TCRdb cannot be tested. Germline CDR1 is SQVTM and CDR2 is ANQGSEA. CDR3 length: 14 residues. This chain's CDR3 is CSALTGAGGSPLHF.